The 21 T cell receptor beta chains below were found in one sample sequenced in a study of T cell repertoires in cytomegalovirus infection. TCRdb analysed the reads with MiXCR anew, one entry per CDR3 protein. Of approximately 170,000 distinct CDR3 sequences listed, under 20% are singletons. Sequencing was done on a sample of CD8+ T cells from PBMCs. These TCRs come from a human donor in good health (CMV status not recorded). Some clones in this sample may be carry-over from other donors' samples.

There are a few counts of this clonotype. The J gene is TRBJ1-5, the V gene TRBV28; D remains unclear. Germline CDR1 MDHEN, CDR2 SYDVKM. Trimming left V 10 bases short and J 7 bases short, with 20 bases between. The CDR3 has 14 amino acids. In nucleotides, the CDR3 is TGTGCCACCACTCCCCGGCCAGGAGGGCAGCCCCAGCATTTT. It translates to CATTPRPGGQPQHF. Full variable domain (remainder filled in from reference TRBV28 and TRBJ1-5): DVKVTQSSRYLVKRTGEKVFLECVQDMDHENMFWYRQDPGLGLRLIYFSYDVKMKEKGDIPEGYSVSREKKERFSLILESASTNQTSMYLCATTPRPGGQPQHFGDGTRLSIL.

This clonotype was picked up a small number of times. The V and J genes are TRBV4-2 and TRBJ2-1; TRBD2 aligns across 11 bases. Per the germline V gene, CDR1 is LGHNA and CDR2 is YNFKEQ. There are 20 residues in the CDR3. J was trimmed by 3 bases and V by 3 bases; bases with no gene match: 16. CDR3 sequence: CASSHLGGGLAEGGYNEQFF. In DNA form, the CDR3 reads TGTGCCAGCAGCCATCTAGGTGGGGGACTAGCGGAAGGAGGCTACAATGAGCAGTTCTTC.

The V and J genes are TRBV12-3 or TRBV12-4 and TRBJ2-7, with TRBD2 identical over 7 bases. The J segment lost 0 bases and the V segment lost 9 bases, leaving 8 bases of the junction unmatched. CDR3 length: 14 residues. The CDR3 loop is CASNGGGTSYEQYF. CDR3 DNA sequence: TGTGCCAGTAACGGCGGGGGTACCTCCTACGAGCAGTACTTC.

The rearrangement links TRBV4-2 to TRBJ2-7; 8 bases are shared with TRBD2. The trim removed 2 bases at V and 2 bases at J, leaving 11 bases unmatched. This CDR3 region has 17 residues. Germline V gene lookup returns CDR1 LGHNA and CDR2 YNFKEQ. The CDR3 sequence is CASSQMGSGSGPYEQYF. The DNA for the CDR3 is TGTGCCAGCAGCCAAATGGGGAGCGGGAGTGGGCCCTACGAGCAGTACTTC.

The chain joins TRBV7-2 to TRBJ1-1; no definite D call. CDR3 length equals 14 residues. Germline CDR1 reads SGHTA; CDR2 reads FQGNSA. Trimming pared 6 bases from V and 2 bases from J, leaving 13 bases between. CDR3: CASRDPGINTEAFF. CDR3 sequence (DNA): TGTGCCAGCAGGGACCCAGGAATTAACACTGAAGCTTTCTTT.

The chain recombines TRBV6-1 with TRBJ1-5; tentative D call: TRBD1 (5 bases). The CDR3 is made up of 13 amino acids. CDR1 is MNHNS and CDR2 is SASEGT in the germline V gene. Trimming pared 6 bases from V and 3 bases from J, leaving 9 bases between. CDR3: CASSWGVNQPQHF. The CDR3, as DNA: TGTGCCAGCAGCTGGGGGGTCAATCAGCCCCAGCATTTT.

This clonotype was detected a few times. The chain uses TRBV29-1 and TRBJ2-1; 10 nucleotides agree with TRBD1. Germline V gene lookup returns CDR1 SQVTM and CDR2 ANQGSEA. The V gene end was trimmed by 3 bases and the J gene end by 3 bases; junction bases not matched to a gene: 5. The CDR3 loop spans 15 amino acids. The CDR3 reads CSVEGGDRGYNEQFF. For the CDR3, the DNA is TGCAGCGTTGAGGGAGGGGACAGGGGCTACAATGAGCAGTTCTTC.

This clonotype was detected a few times. The chain carries TRBV2 and TRBJ1-5, with 7 bases that match TRBD1. The CDR3 covers 15 residues. Germline V gene data show CDR1 as SNHLY and CDR2 as FYNNEI. The V gene end was trimmed by 3 bases and the J gene end by 3 bases; junction bases not matched to a gene: 5. CDR3 sequence: CASSDGQGVNQPQHF. The DNA for the CDR3 is TGTGCCAGCAGTGATGGGCAGGGGGTCAATCAGCCCCAGCATTTT. The complete variable domain, with remaining parts taken from reference TRBV2 and TRBJ1-5, reads EPEVTQTPSHQVTQMGQEVILRCVPISNHLYFYWYRQILGQKVEFLVSFYNNEISEKSEIFDDQFSVERPDGSNFTLKIRSTKLEDSAMYFCASSDGQGVNQPQHFGDGTRLSIL.

This clonotype was seen more than once but under ten times. The chain is built from TRBV12-5 and TRBJ2-7; D is unclear. Germline values: CDR1 LGHNT, CDR2 FRNRAP. This CDR3 spans 13 amino acids. V dropped 5 bases and J dropped 0 bases, with 8 bases sitting between them. CDR3 residues: CASGEGLSYEQYF. For the CDR3, the DNA is TGTGCTAGTGGTGAAGGGCTCTCCTACGAGCAGTACTTC.

The rearrangement links TRBV7-2 to TRBJ2-1; unclear D gene. With 3 bases removed from V and 3 bases from J, the gap between germline ends came to 6 bases. Germline CDR1 is SGHTA and CDR2 is FQGNSA. CDR3 length: 13 amino acids. In DNA form, the CDR3 reads TGTGCCAGCAGCTTCGGCGACTACAATGAGCAGTTCTTC. Translating it yields CASSFGDYNEQFF.

This clonotype appeared a few times. This chain links TRBV7-2 with TRBJ2-7; tentative D call: TRBD2 (5 bases). The germline V gene encodes CDR1 SGHTA and CDR2 FQGNSA. The CDR3 is 14 residues long. V lost 5 bases, J lost 4 bases, and 15 bases lay in between. The CDR3 coding sequence is TGTGCCAGCAGCCAGACCATGCGAGGGTACGAGCAGTACTTC. As protein: CASSQTMRGYEQYF. The entire variable domain, with the rest obtained from reference TRBV7-2 and TRBJ2-7, is as follows: GAGVSQSPSNKVTEKGKDVELRCDPISGHTALYWYRQSLGQGLEFLIYFQGNSAPDKSGLPSDRFSAERTGGSVSTLTIQRTQQEDSAVYLCASSQTMRGYEQYFGPGTRLTVT.

The sample holds many counts of this clonotype. The rearrangement uses TRBV7-3 and TRBJ2-7; no firm D call. The germline V and J ends were trimmed by 3 bases and 3 bases, with 9 bases remaining between them. In germline, CDR1 is SGHTA, CDR2 FQGTGA. The CDR3 length is 13 residues. CDR3 loop: CASSFLPNYEQYF. The CDR3 DNA reads TGTGCCAGCAGCTTTCTTCCTAACTACGAGCAGTACTTC.

The chain uses TRBV12-5 and TRBJ2-3; 7 bases line up with TRBD2. Germline lookup yields CDR1 LGHNT and CDR2 FRNRAP. With 6 bases clipped from V and 5 bases from J, the junction kept 11 bases outside the gene matches. This CDR3 has 15 amino acids. CDR3 in amino acids: CASGQHGGVGDTQYF. The CDR3, as DNA: TGTGCTAGTGGCCAACATGGGGGGGTGGGAGATACGCAGTATTTT. Full variable domain (outside the CDR3, taken from reference TRBV12-5 and TRBJ2-3): DARVTQTPRHKVTEMGQEVTMRCQPILGHNTVFWYRQTMMQGLELLAYFRNRAPLDDSGMPKDRFSAEMPDATLATLKIQPSEPRDSAVYFCASGQHGGVGDTQYFGPGTRLTVL.

The sample holds a few counts of this clonotype. J is TRBJ2-1 and V is TRBV28, with TRBD2 matching 8 bases. The CDR3 contains 15 residues. Germline V gene lookup returns CDR1 MDHEN and CDR2 SYDVKM. The V gene end was trimmed by 7 bases and the J gene end by 4 bases; junction bases not matched to a gene: 9. The CDR3 coding sequence is TGTGCCAGCACCCGCGGGAGGAACCCTTACAATGAGCAGTTCTTC. This gives the protein CASTRGRNPYNEQFF.

The chain recombines TRBV28 with TRBJ2-7; 8 bases are a match to TRBD2. This CDR3 spans 15 amino acids. The V and J ends lost 2 bases and 4 bases, in that order; junction bases with no gene match: 7. Per germline, CDR1 MDHEN and CDR2 SYDVKM. DNA for the CDR3: TGTGCCAGCAGTTTAGATGGGACTAGAGAATACGAGCAGTACTTC. Protein sequence: CASSLDGTREYEQYF.

This clonotype was counted ten times or more. This chain connects TRBV2 to TRBJ1-1; D gene unclear. CDR1 is SNHLY and CDR2 is FYNNEI in the germline V gene. CDR3 size: 13 residues. Trimming took 2 bases from V and 1 from J, leaving 5 bases between them. Here the CDR3 DNA reads TGTGCCAGCAGTGAAATAGGGAACACTGAAGCTTTCTTT. Translated, it gives CASSEIGNTEAFF. Full variable domain (remainder filled in from reference TRBV2 and TRBJ1-1): EPEVTQTPSHQVTQMGQEVILRCVPISNHLYFYWYRQILGQKVEFLVSFYNNEISEKSEIFDDQFSVERPDGSNFTLKIRSTKLEDSAMYFCASSEIGNTEAFFGQGTRLTVV.

This clonotype was counted only a few times. The rearrangement joins TRBV7-3 to TRBJ2-7, with TRBD2 as a possible D gene (5 bases). Germline loops: CDR1 SGHTA, CDR2 FQGTGA. The CDR3 has 13 residues. V gave up 3 bases and J gave up 4 bases, with 10 bases separating them. The CDR3 sequence: CASSFAGGYEQYF. The CDR3 DNA follows: TGTGCCAGCAGCTTCGCTGGAGGTTACGAGCAGTACTTC.

The chain employs TRBV7-6 and TRBJ2-2; TRBD2 aligns across 7 bases. This CDR3 comprises 14 residues. Germline loops: CDR1 SGHVS, CDR2 FNYEAQ. The J segment lost 5 bases and the V segment lost 3 bases, leaving 3 bases of the junction unmatched. For the CDR3, the DNA is TGTGCCAGCAGCTTTGGGAGGGAGACCGGGGAGCTGTTTTTT. This codes for CASSFGRETGELFF.

The chain is built from TRBV28 and TRBJ1-5; TRBD1 might be the D (5 bases). V was shortened by 8 bases and J by 2 bases, with 10 bases between the two germline ends. Per germline, CDR1 MDHEN and CDR2 SYDVKM. The CDR3 loop spans 13 amino acids. This CDR3 is CASQVGGNQPQHF. DNA for the CDR3: TGTGCCAGCCAGGTGGGGGGCAATCAGCCCCAGCATTTT.

The chain has TRBV7-8 and TRBJ2-3; 9 bases agree with TRBD2. J was trimmed by 6 bases and V by 3 bases; bases with no gene match: 7. Germline V CDR1 and CDR2: SGHVS, FQNEAQ. The CDR3 has 15 amino acids. Here the CDR3 reads CASSFSEAGGDTQYF. CDR3 in DNA: TGTGCCAGCAGCTTTTCTGAGGCGGGAGGGGATACGCAGTATTTT.

The chain carries TRBV10-1 and TRBJ1-5; D unresolved. Germline CDR1 WNHNN, CDR2 SYGVQD (reference sequence). The CDR3 sequence is 14 residues long. V was pared by 7 bases and J by 0 bases, with 10 bases between. In DNA form, the CDR3 reads TGCGCCAGCACCGCTCGGGTTAGCAATCAGCCCCAGCATTTT. It specifies CASTARVSNQPQHF.